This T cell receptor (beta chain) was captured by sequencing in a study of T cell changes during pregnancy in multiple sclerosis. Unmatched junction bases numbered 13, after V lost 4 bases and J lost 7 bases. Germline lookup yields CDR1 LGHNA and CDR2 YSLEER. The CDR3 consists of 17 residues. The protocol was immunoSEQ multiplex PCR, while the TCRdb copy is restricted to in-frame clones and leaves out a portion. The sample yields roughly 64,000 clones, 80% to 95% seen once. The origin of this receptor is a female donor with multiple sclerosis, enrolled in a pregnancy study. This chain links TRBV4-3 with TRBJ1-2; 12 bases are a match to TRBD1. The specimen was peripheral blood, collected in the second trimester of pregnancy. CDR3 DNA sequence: TGCGCCAGCAGCCGAGATCCGGGACAGGGGGCAGGAGGTGGCTACACCTTC. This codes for CASSRDPGQGAGGGYTF.